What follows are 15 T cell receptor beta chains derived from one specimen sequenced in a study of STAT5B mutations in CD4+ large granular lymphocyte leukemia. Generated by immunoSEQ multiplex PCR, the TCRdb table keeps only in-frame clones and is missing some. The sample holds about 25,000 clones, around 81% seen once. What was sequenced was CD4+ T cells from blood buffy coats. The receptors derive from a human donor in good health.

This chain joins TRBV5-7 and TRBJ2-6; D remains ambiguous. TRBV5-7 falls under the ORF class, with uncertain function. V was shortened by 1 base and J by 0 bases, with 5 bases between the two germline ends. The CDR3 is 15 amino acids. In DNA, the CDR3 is TGTGCCAGCAGCTTGTATGTCTCTGGGGCCAACGTCCTGACTTTC. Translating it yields CASSLYVSGANVLTF.

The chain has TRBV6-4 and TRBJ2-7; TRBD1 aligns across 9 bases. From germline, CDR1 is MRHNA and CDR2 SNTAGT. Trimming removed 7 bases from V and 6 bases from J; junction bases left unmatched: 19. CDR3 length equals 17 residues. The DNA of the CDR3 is TGTGCCAGCAAGCTCGGGGGGTACATCGGACAGGGGTTCGAGCAGTACGTC. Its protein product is CASKLGGYIGQGFEQYV.

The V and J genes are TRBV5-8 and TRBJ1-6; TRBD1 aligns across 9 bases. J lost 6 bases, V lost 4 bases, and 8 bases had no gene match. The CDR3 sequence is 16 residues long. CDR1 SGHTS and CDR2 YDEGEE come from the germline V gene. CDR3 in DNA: TGTGCCAGCAGCCCGGACAGGGGTCAGGTTAATTCACCCCTCCACTTT. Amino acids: CASSPDRGQVNSPLHF.

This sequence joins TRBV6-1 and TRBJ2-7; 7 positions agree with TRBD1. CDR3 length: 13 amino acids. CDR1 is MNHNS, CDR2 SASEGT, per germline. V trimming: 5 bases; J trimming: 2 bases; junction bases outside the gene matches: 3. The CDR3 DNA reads TGTGCCAGCAGTCGACAGGGTCCCTACGAGCAGTACGTC. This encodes CASSRQGPYEQYV.

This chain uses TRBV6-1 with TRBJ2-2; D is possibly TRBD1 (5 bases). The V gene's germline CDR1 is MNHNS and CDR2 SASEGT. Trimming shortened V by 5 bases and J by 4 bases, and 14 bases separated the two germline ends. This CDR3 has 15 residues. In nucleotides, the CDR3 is TGTGCCAGCAGTAATTCCAGGGCGACCACCGGGGAGCTGTTTTTT. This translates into CASSNSRATTGELFF.

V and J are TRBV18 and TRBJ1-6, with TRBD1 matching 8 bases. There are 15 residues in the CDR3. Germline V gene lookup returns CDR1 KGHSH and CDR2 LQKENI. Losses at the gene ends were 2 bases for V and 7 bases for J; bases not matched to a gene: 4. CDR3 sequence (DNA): TGTGCCAGCTCACCAGGACAGGGTCCCAATTCACCCCTCCACTTT. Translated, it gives CASSPGQGPNSPLHF.

CDR3 in amino acids: CASSGRGGLNTGELFF. The CDR3, as DNA: TGCGCCAGCAGTGGGAGAGGGGGACTGAACACCGGGGAGCTGTTTTTT. The rearrangement uses TRBV4-1 and TRBJ2-2; the D call may be TRBD1 or TRBD2 (6 bases each). The CDR3 extends over 16 amino acids. CDR1 and CDR2 from the germline V gene are MGHRA and YSYEKL. Trimming removed 6 bases at V and 1 base at J, with 15 bases between.

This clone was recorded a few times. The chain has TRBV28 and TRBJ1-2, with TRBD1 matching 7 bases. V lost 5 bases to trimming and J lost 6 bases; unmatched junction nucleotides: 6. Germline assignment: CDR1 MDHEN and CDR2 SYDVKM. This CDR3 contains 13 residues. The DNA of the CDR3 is TGTGCCAGCAGTCTTGACAGGGACGATGGCTACACCTTC. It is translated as CASSLDRDDGYTF.

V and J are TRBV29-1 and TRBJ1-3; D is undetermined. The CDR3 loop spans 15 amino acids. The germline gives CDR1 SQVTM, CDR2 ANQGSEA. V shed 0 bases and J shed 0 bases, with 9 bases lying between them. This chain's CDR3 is CSVEDHTRSGNTIYF. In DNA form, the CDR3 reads TGCAGCGTTGAAGATCACACCCGCTCTGGAAACACCATATATTTT.

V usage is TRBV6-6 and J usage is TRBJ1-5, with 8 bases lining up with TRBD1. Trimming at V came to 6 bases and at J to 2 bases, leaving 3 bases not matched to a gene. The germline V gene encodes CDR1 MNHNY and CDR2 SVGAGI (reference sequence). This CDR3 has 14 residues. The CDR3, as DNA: TGTGCCAGCAGCTCGGGACAGGGCAATCAGCCCCAGCATTTT. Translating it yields CASSSGQGNQPQHF.

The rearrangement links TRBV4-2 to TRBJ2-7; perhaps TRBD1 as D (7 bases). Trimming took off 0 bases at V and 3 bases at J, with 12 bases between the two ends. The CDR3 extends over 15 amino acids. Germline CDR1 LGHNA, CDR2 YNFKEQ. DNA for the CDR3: TGTGCCAGCAGCCAAGAAGTGCAGGGGGGCTACGAGCAGTACTTC. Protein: CASSQEVQGGYEQYF.

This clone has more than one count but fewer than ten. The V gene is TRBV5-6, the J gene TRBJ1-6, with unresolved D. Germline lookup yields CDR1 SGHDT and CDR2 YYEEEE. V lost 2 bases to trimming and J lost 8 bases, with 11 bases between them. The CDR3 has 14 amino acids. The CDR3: CASSLTGGDSPLHF. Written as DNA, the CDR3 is TGTGCCAGCAGCTTAACCGGTGGGGATTCACCCCTCCACTTT.

CDR3 sequence (DNA): TGTGCCAGCAGCCCCTACAGGGATTTGAATTCACCCCTCCACTTT. Its protein product is CASSPYRDLNSPLHF. The chain joins TRBV7-9 to TRBJ1-6, with a weak D call TRBD1 (6 bases). The CDR3 sequence is 15 residues long. Trimming removed 5 bases at V and 7 bases at J, with 15 bases between. Germline V gives CDR1 SEHNR, CDR2 FQNEAQ (reference sequence).

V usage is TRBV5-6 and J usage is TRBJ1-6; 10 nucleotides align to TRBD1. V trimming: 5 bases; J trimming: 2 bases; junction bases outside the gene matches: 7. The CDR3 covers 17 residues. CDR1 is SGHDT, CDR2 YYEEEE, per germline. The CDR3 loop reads CASSFAGTGAYNSPLHF. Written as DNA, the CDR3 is TGTGCCAGCAGTTTCGCCGGGACAGGGGCCTATAATTCACCCCTCCACTTT. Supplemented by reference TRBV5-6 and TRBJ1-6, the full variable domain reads DAGVTQSPTHLIKTRGQQVTLRCSPKSGHDTVSWYQQALGQGPQFIFQYYEEEERQRGNFPDRFSGHQFPNYSSELNVNALLLGDSALYLCASSFAGTGAYNSPLHFGNGTRLTVT.

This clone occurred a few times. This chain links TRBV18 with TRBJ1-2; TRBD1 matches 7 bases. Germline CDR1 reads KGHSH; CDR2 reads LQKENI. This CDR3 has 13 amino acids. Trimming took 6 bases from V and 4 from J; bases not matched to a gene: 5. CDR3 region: CASSRGQIYGYTF. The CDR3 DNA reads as TGTGCCAGCTCCCGGGGACAGATCTATGGCTACACCTTC.